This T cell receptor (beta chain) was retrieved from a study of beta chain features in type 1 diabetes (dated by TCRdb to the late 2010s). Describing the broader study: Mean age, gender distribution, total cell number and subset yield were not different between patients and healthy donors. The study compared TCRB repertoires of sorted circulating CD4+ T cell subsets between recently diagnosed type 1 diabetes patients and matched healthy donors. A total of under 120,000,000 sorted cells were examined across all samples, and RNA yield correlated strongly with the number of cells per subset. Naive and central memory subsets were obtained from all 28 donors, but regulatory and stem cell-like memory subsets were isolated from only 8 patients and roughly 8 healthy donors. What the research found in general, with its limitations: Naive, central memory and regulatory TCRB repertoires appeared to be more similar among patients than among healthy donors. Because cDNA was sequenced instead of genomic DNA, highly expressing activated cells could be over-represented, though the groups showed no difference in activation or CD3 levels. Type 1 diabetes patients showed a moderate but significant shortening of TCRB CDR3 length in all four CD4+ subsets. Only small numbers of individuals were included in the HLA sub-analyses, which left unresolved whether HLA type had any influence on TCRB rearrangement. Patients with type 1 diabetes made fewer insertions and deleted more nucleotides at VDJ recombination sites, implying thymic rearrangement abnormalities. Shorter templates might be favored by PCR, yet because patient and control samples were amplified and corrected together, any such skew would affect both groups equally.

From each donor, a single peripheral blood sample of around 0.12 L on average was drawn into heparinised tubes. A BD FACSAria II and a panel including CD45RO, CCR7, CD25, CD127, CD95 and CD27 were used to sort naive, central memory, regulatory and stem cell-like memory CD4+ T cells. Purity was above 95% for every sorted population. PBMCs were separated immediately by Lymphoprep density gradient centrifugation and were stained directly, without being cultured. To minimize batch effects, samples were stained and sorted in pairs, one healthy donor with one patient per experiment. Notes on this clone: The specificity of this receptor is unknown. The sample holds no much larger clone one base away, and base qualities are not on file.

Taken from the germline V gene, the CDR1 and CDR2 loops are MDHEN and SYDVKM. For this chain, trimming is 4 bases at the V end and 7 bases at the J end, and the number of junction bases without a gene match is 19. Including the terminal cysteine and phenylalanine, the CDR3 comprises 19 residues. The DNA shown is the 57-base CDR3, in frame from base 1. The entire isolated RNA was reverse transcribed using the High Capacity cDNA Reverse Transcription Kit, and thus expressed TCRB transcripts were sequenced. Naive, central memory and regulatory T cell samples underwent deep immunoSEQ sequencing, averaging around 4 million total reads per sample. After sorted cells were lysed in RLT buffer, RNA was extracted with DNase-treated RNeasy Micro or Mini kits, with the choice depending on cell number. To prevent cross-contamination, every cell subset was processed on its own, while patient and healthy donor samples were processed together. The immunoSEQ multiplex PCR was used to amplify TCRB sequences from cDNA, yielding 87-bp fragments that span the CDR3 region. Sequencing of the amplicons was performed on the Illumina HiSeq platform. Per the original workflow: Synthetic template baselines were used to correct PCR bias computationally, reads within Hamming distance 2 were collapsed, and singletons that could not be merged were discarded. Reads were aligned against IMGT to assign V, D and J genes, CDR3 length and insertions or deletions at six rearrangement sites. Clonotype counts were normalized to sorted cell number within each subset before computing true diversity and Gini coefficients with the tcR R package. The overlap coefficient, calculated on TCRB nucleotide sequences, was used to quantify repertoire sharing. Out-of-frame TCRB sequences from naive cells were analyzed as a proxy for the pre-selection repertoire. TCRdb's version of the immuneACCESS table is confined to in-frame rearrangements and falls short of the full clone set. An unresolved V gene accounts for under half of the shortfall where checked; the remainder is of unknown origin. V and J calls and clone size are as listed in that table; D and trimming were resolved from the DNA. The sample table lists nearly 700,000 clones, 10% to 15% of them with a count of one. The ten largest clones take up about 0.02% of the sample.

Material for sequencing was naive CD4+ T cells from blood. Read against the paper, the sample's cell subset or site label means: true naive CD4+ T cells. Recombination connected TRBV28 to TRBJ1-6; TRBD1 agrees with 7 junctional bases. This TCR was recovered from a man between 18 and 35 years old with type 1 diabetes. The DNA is TGTGCCAGCAGTTCCCCACGGGAGGGGGCAGGGAGTAACAATTCACCCCTCCACTTT. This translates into CASSSPREGAGSNNSPLHF.